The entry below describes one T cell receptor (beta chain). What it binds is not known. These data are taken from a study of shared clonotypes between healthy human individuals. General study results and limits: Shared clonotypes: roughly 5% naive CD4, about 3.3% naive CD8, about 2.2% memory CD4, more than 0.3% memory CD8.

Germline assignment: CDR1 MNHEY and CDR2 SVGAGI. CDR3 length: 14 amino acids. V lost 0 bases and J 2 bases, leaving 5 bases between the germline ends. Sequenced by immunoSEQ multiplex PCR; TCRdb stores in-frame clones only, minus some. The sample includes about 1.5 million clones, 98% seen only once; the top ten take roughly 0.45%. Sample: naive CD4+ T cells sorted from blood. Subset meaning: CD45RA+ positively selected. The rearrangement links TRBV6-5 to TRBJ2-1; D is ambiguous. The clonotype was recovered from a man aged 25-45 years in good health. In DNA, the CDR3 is TGTGCCAGCAGTTACTCCGGAGCCTACAATGAGCAGTTCTTC. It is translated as CASSYSGAYNEQFF.